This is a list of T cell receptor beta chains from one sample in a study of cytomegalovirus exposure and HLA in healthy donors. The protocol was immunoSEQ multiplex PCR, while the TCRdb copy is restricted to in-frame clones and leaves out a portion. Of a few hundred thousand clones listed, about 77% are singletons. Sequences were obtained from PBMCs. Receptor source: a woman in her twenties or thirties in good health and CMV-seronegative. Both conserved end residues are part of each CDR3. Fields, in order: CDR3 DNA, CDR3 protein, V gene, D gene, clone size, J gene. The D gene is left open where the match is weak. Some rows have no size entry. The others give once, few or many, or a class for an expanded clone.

CDR3nt: TGTGCCAGCAGTGACTCAGGACAGTCCTACAATGAGCAGTTCTTC
CDR3aa: CASSDSGQSYNEQFF
v_gene: TRBV6-4
d_gene: .
abundance: once
j_gene: TRBJ2-1

CDR3nt: TGTGCCAGCAGCCCGAGACTAGACTCCTACGAGCAGTACTTC
CDR3aa: CASSPRLDSYEQYF
v_gene: TRBV13
d_gene: .
abundance: .
j_gene: TRBJ2-7

CDR3nt: TGTGCCATCAGCAAAGCAGGGGAACAGTACTATGGGTACACCTTC
CDR3aa: CAISKAGEQYYGYTF
v_gene: TRBV10-3
d_gene: .
abundance: .
j_gene: TRBJ1-2

CDR3nt: TGTGCCAGCAGTCGTCTAGCGGGGGGCGGGAACAATGAGCAGTTCTTC
CDR3aa: CASSRLAGGGNNEQFF
v_gene: TRBV6-4
d_gene: TRBD2
abundance: .
j_gene: TRBJ2-1

CDR3nt: TGTGCCAGCAGCTTAGCGAGGATGGGGGGCACTGAAGCTTTCTTT
CDR3aa: CASSLARMGGTEAFF
v_gene: TRBV7-9
d_gene: .
abundance: .
j_gene: TRBJ1-1

CDR3nt: TGTGCCAGTAGTACGTCGGAGACCCAGTACTTC
CDR3aa: CASSTSETQYF
v_gene: TRBV19
d_gene: .
abundance: .
j_gene: TRBJ2-5

CDR3nt: TGTGCCAGCTCACCGACCGTCAGCGTTCAAGAGACCCAGTACTTC
CDR3aa: CASSPTVSVQETQYF
v_gene: TRBV18
d_gene: .
abundance: .
j_gene: TRBJ2-5

CDR3nt: TGTGCCAGCAGCTTGGGTGGGAGCTCCACCGGGGAGCTGTTTTTT
CDR3aa: CASSLGGSSTGELFF
v_gene: TRBV5-6
d_gene: .
abundance: .
j_gene: TRBJ2-2

CDR3nt: TGTGCCACCAGCAGAGGAACGGGGGGAAACTACGAGCAGTACTTC
CDR3aa: CATSRGTGGNYEQYF
v_gene: TRBV15
d_gene: TRBD2
abundance: .
j_gene: TRBJ2-7

CDR3nt: TGTGCCAGCAGCTTCCTTATTGGGGCCGTCACAGATACGCAGTATTTT
CDR3aa: CASSFLIGAVTDTQYF
v_gene: TRBV5-6
d_gene: .
abundance: .
j_gene: TRBJ2-3

CDR3nt: TGTGCCAGCAGCTTGGGCCTAGCTGGAAGAGATACGCAGTATTTT
CDR3aa: CASSLGLAGRDTQYF
v_gene: TRBV11-2
d_gene: .
abundance: .
j_gene: TRBJ2-3

CDR3nt: TGTGCCAGCGGCATTTTGGCGGGGATGATGAACACTGAAGCTTTCTTT
CDR3aa: CASGILAGMMNTEAFF
v_gene: TRBV7-9
d_gene: .
abundance: .
j_gene: TRBJ1-1

CDR3nt: TGTGCCAGTAGTATCGGGTCCAAGAGCTCCTACGAGCAGTACTTC
CDR3aa: CASSIGSKSSYEQYF
v_gene: TRBV19
d_gene: .
abundance: .
j_gene: TRBJ2-7

CDR3nt: TGTGCCTTGACAGGGGGGGAAAAACTGTTTTTT
CDR3aa: CALTGGEKLFF
v_gene: TRBV30
d_gene: TRBD1
abundance: .
j_gene: TRBJ1-4

CDR3nt: TGCGCCAGCAGCGTGACAGTATTCACAGATACGCAGTATTTT
CDR3aa: CASSVTVFTDTQYF
v_gene: TRBV5-1
d_gene: .
abundance: .
j_gene: TRBJ2-3

CDR3nt: TGTGCCAGCAGCCGACTAGCCCTATTGGCCGGGGAGCTGTTTTTT
CDR3aa: CASSRLALLAGELFF
v_gene: TRBV5-6
d_gene: TRBD2
abundance: .
j_gene: TRBJ2-2

CDR3nt: TGTGCCAGCAGCTTAGCCTACGGGCGGGGGGCTTCAGATACGCAGTATTTT
CDR3aa: CASSLAYGRGASDTQYF
v_gene: TRBV11-2
d_gene: TRBD2
abundance: .
j_gene: TRBJ2-3

CDR3nt: TGTGCCAGTAGCTTAGGGGACAACCACGAGCAGTACTTC
CDR3aa: CASSLGDNHEQYF
v_gene: TRBV19
d_gene: .
abundance: .
j_gene: TRBJ2-7